What follows are 12 T cell receptor beta chains derived from one specimen sequenced in a study of shared clonotypes between healthy human individuals. Assay used: immunoSEQ multiplex PCR; TCRdb lists only in-frame clones, some missing. The table shows 950,000 to 1,100,000 clones, with about four fifths occurring only once. Sequenced material: memory CD4+ T cells from PBMCs. Subset defined: CD45RA-negative fraction. These receptors were obtained from a man in his late teens or twenties in good health. Some clones in this sample may be carry-over from other donors' samples.

V and J are TRBV4-1 and TRBJ2-3; D remains unclear. Germline loops: CDR1 MGHRA, CDR2 YSYEKL. With 0 bases removed from V and 6 bases from J, the gap between germline ends came to 10 bases. The CDR3 extends over 14 amino acids. The CDR3 bases are TGCGCCAGCAGCCAAGATAGGGCCGGCGATACGCAGTATTTT. It encodes CASSQDRAGDTQYF.

The chain links TRBV7-8 to TRBJ2-7, with 11 nucleotides matching TRBD1. This CDR3 region has 16 residues. Looked up from germline, CDR1 is SGHVS and CDR2 is FQNEAQ. V lost 0 bases and J lost 5; bases outside the gene matches: 6. CDR3 amino acids: CASSLARDRGRNEQYF. The CDR3, as DNA: TGTGCCAGCAGCTTAGCAAGGGACAGGGGGAGGAACGAGCAGTACTTC.

The chain joins TRBV27 to TRBJ2-3; TRBD2 might be the D (5 bases). This CDR3 is 15 amino acids long. Trimming removed 6 bases at V and 5 bases at J, with 18 bases between. Germline V gives CDR1 MNHEY, CDR2 SMNVEV (reference sequence). As DNA, the CDR3 is TGTGCCAGCAGCCGGGGTGGTGCAAACCTAGATACGCAGTATTTT. Protein product: CASSRGGANLDTQYF.

The chain links TRBV7-9 to TRBJ1-5; TRBD1 matches at 8 bases. Trimming cost V 2 bases and J 4 bases; bases outside gene matches: 4. Germline CDR1 reads SEHNR; CDR2 reads FQNEAQ (reference sequence). The CDR3 length is 15 residues. CDR3 region: CASSLTGGFNQPQHF. Here the CDR3 DNA reads TGTGCCAGCAGCTTAACAGGGGGGTTTAATCAGCCCCAGCATTTT.

The chain is built from TRBV23-1 and TRBJ1-4; D is perhaps TRBD1 (5 bases). TRBV23-1 is an open reading frame whose function is uncertain. Trimming pared 7 bases from V and 1 base from J, leaving 19 bases between. The CDR3 extends over 17 amino acids. CDR3 sequence reads: CASNPRGGRLTNEKLFF. CDR3 nucleotide sequence: TGCGCCAGCAACCCAAGGGGAGGGAGGTTAACTAATGAAAAACTGTTTTTT.

The DNA for the CDR3 is TGTGCCAGCAGCTTAAGATCCGGGACTACTGGAAACACCATATATTTT. Protein sequence: CASSLRSGTTGNTIYF. The chain is built from TRBV7-9 and TRBJ1-3; D is perhaps TRBD1 (5 bases). This CDR3 contains 16 residues. V gave up 2 bases and J gave up 2 bases, with 13 bases separating them. The germline V gene encodes CDR1 SEHNR and CDR2 FQNEAQ (reference sequence). The complete variable domain, with remaining parts taken from reference TRBV7-9 and TRBJ1-3, reads DTGVSQNPRHKITKRGQNVTFRCDPISEHNRLYWYRQTLGQGPEFLTYFQNEAQLEKSRLLSDRFSAERPKGSFSTLEIQRTEQGDSAMYLCASSLRSGTTGNTIYFGEGSWLTVV.

This chain links TRBV7-3 with TRBJ2-2; D gene uncertain. V gave up 3 bases and J gave up 5 bases, with 7 bases separating them. CDR3 size: 13 residues. Per the germline V gene, CDR1 is SGHTA and CDR2 is FQGTGA. The CDR3 bases are TGTGCCAGCAGCTTCCTCGGGACCGGGGAGCTGTTTTTT. Its protein product is CASSFLGTGELFF.

The chain uses TRBV28 and TRBJ2-5; 16 nucleotides agree with TRBD2. Germline lookup yields CDR1 MDHEN and CDR2 SYDVKM. V gave up 7 bases and J gave up 5 bases; unmatched junction bases: 10. CDR3 length equals 17 residues. The CDR3 is CASTLGTSGRGLETQYF. The DNA of the CDR3 is TGTGCCAGCACCCTCGGGACTAGCGGGAGGGGTTTGGAGACCCAGTACTTC.

The chain uses TRBV28 and TRBJ2-1; TRBD2 might be the D (6 bases). The CDR3 is 11 residues long. Germline V gene sequence: CDR1 MDHEN, CDR2 SYDVKM. V was clipped by 8 bases and J by 8 bases, with 10 bases between them. The CDR3 spells CASRWGDEQFF. CDR3 DNA sequence: TGTGCCAGCCGCTGGGGGGATGAGCAGTTCTTC.

As concerns this clone: Other DNA sequences in this specimen translate into the identical CDR3. V gene TRBV5-1 combines with J gene TRBJ2-3, with 9 bases lining up with TRBD1. The CDR3 runs 16 residues. V gave up 1 base and J gave up 2 bases; unmatched junction bases: 5. The germline V gene has CDR1 SGHRS and CDR2 YFSETQ. CDR3: CASSLYGTGSTDTQYF. The CDR3 coding sequence is TGCGCCAGCAGCTTGTATGGGACAGGGTCCACAGATACGCAGTATTTT.

The V and J genes are TRBV27 and TRBJ1-1; no clear D. The germline V and J ends were trimmed by 3 bases and 7 bases, with 15 bases remaining between them. CDR1 is MNHEY and CDR2 is SMNVEV in the germline V gene (reference sequence). The CDR3 runs 14 residues. The CDR3 DNA is TGTGCCAGCAGTTTGTACGGACCGAACGGTGAAGCTTTCTTT. This encodes CASSLYGPNGEAFF.

The gene calls are TRBV5-6 and TRBJ2-7; 7 bases line up with TRBD1. This CDR3 has 15 amino acids. The junction had 12 bases not matched to a gene; V was cut back by 3 bases and J by 6 bases. CDR1 and CDR2 (germline): SGHDT, YYEEEE. In DNA, the CDR3 is TGTGCCAGCAGCTCCTCCACAGGGGTGGCAAGCGAGCAGTACTTC. This sequence encodes CASSSSTGVASEQYF.